The entry below describes one T cell receptor (beta chain). As handled by the study authors: It was from reference gene primer amplification that nucleated cell counts were estimated. Data came from immunoSEQ multiplex PCR; TCRdb stores just in-frame clones and leaves some out. The V and J calls and clone size were taken over from that table, and D and trimming were inferred from the DNA. The table includes 100,000 or so clones, approximately 93% detected once. This entry comes from a study of blood T cell repertoires in COVID-19. Study-wide context: Specimens from acute and convalescent COVID-19 originated in the United States, Italy and Spain. PBMCs, B-cell-depleted T cells, or T cells provided the cDNA or gDNA that made up the material.

V shed 6 bases and J 4 bases; nucleotides not matched to a gene: 5. The CDR3 runs 13 residues. This TCR came from a man between 60 and 75 years old with acute or convalescent COVID-19. The specimen was peripheral blood. V is TRBV12-3 or TRBV12-4 and J is TRBJ1-2; TRBD1 matches 7 bases. The CDR3 bases are TGTGCCAGCAGCCCGGACAGGATCTATGGCTACACCTTC. Translated, it gives CASSPDRIYGYTF.